One and the same sample provided the 10 T cell receptor beta chains below, sequenced in a study of blood T cell repertoires in COVID-19. Repertoires were generated with immunoSEQ multiplex PCR, while TCRdb's copy carries only in-frame clones and drops some. Among 200,000 to 300,000 clones listed, more than 75% were seen once. Sequences were obtained from PBMCs or T cells enriched from blood (not recorded which). The receptors here all came from a woman between 40 and 55 years old with acute COVID-19.

The chain uses TRBV7-2 and TRBJ2-3, with D hard to call. The germline V and J ends were trimmed by 2 bases and 8 bases, with 11 bases remaining between them. The CDR3 is 13 amino acids. Germline assignment: CDR1 SGHTA and CDR2 FQGNSA. The CDR3 region has the DNA TGTGCCAGCAGCTTAACCCCCGCTAGTACGCAGTATTTT. It translates to CASSLTPASTQYF.

The V and J genes are TRBV30 and TRBJ2-1, with TRBD1 matching over 7 bases. J was trimmed by 6 bases and V by 4 bases; bases with no gene match: 6. The germline CDR1 and CDR2 sequences are GTSNPN and SVGIG (reference sequence). This CDR3 contains 13 residues. The CDR3 coding sequence is TGTGCCTGGAATAGCTACAGGGGCAATGAGCAGTTCTTC. Amino acids: CAWNSYRGNEQFF.

This chain connects TRBV6-5 to TRBJ2-2, with D uncertain. Trimming stripped 2 bases from V and 1 base from J, with 5 bases between. CDR3 length: 14 residues. Looked up from germline, CDR1 is MNHEY and CDR2 is SVGAGI. In DNA form, the CDR3 reads TGTGCCAGCAGTTACAACAGGAACACCGGGGAGCTGTTTTTT. Encoded protein: CASSYNRNTGELFF.

This clone was observed once. The rearrangement joins TRBV19 to TRBJ1-1; D remains unclear. The CDR3 loop spans 13 amino acids. Trimming took 7 bases from V and 4 from J, leaving 13 bases between them. Germline-derived CDR1 and CDR2 are LNHDA and SQIVND (reference sequence). CDR3 residues: CASIPPAGTEAFF. The CDR3 DNA sequence: TGTGCCAGTATTCCCCCGGCGGGCACTGAAGCTTTCTTT.

This chain links TRBV27 with TRBJ2-1, with D possibly matching TRBD2 (6 bases). V shed 3 bases and J shed 12 bases, with 18 bases lying between them. CDR1 is MNHEY, CDR2 SMNVEV, per germline (reference sequence). The CDR3 has 14 amino acids. The CDR3 sequence is CASSFTSPRVGQFF. The CDR3 bases are TGTGCCAGCAGTTTCACTAGCCCTCGGGTTGGGCAGTTCTTC.

This clone has a handful of counts. The V gene is TRBV4-1, the J gene TRBJ1-1, with D perhaps matching TRBD1 (5 bases). Germline-derived CDR1 and CDR2 are MGHRA and YSYEKL. Trimming removed 4 bases from V and 6 bases from J, with 18 bases in between. CDR3 length: 15 residues. CDR3 DNA sequence: TGCGCCAGCAGCCGTCAATTAGGGGCAGGGTCTGAAGCTTTCTTT. Translated, it gives CASSRQLGAGSEAFF.

This rearrangement joins TRBV19 to TRBJ1-2, with a possible D match to TRBD1 (6 bases). This CDR3 region has 13 residues. Germline lookup yields CDR1 LNHDA and CDR2 SQIVND (reference sequence). Trimming cost V 6 bases and J 4 bases, with 12 bases left between them. The CDR3 DNA sequence: TGTGCCAGTAGAAGGACAGCGACCTATGGCTACACCTTC. The encoded protein is CASRRTATYGYTF.

This chain connects TRBV15 to TRBJ2-1; tentatively, D is TRBD2 (6 bases). This CDR3 contains 15 residues. The germline gives CDR1 LNHNV, CDR2 YYDKDF (reference sequence). Deletions cut 3 bases from V and 2 bases from J, with 11 bases between. CDR3 in amino acids: CATSSERTTYNEQFF. In DNA, the CDR3 is TGTGCCACCAGCAGTGAAAGGACTACCTACAATGAGCAGTTCTTC. Together with reference TRBV15 and TRBJ2-1, the CDR3 gives the full variable domain: DAMVIQNPRYQVTQFGKPVTLSCSQTLNHNVMYWYQQKSSQAPKLLFHYYDKDFNNEADTPDNFQSRRPNTSFCFLDIRSPGLGDTAMYLCATSSERTTYNEQFFGPGTRLTVL.

The gene calls are TRBV9 and TRBJ2-3; TRBD2 matches at 8 bases. This CDR3 is built from 17 residues. The ends lost 0 bases at V and 4 bases at J; junction bases unmatched: 10. Germline CDR1 is SGDLS and CDR2 is YYNGEE. DNA of the CDR3: TGTGCCAGCAGCGTAGTACCCGCGGGAGGTACCCCAGATACGCAGTATTTT. Translating it yields CASSVVPAGGTPDTQYF.

The chain links TRBV18 to TRBJ2-1; unclear D gene. Per the germline V gene, CDR1 is KGHSH and CDR2 is LQKENI. V was cut by 1 base and J by 6 bases, with 7 bases left in between. The CDR3 length is 13 residues. The CDR3 reads CASSPLAVNEQFF. In DNA form, the CDR3 reads TGTGCCAGCTCACCACTAGCTGTCAATGAGCAGTTCTTC.